The 3 T cell receptor beta chains given below trace back to one sample, sequenced in a study of Ad26.COV2.S vaccination and SARS-CoV-2 variants. Documented treatment: around 19 received Ad26.COV2.S at low or high dose, single or two shots; 5 received placebo; per-sample allocation not given. Sampling occurred on day 63 after the first vaccine or placebo injection. The protocol was immunoSEQ multiplex PCR, while the TCRdb copy is restricted to in-frame clones and leaves out a portion. The table includes around 450,000 clones, 80% to 95% detected once. The specimen comprised peripheral blood, sampled in a trial of Ad26.COV2.S vaccine versus placebo. All receptors come from a person between 18 and 65 years old who received the Ad26.COV2.S COVID-19 vaccine or a placebo.

The chain carries TRBV13 and TRBJ1-6; D is perhaps TRBD1 (5 bases). The CDR3 consists of 14 residues. Per germline, CDR1 PRHDT and CDR2 FYEKMQ (reference sequence). V lost 3 bases to trimming and J lost 5 bases, with 8 bases between them. The CDR3 reads CASSFAGNNSPLHF. In DNA form, the CDR3 reads TGTGCCAGCAGCTTCGCAGGGAATAATTCACCCCTCCACTTT.

The gene calls are TRBV9 and TRBJ1-1, with TRBD1 matching 9 bases. The CDR3 is 14 residues long. With V trimmed by 4 bases and J by 3 bases, 4 bases remained unmatched. CDR1 and CDR2 from the germline V gene are SGDLS and YYNGEE. This chain's CDR3 is CASSFRDRDTEAFF. CDR3 nucleotides: TGTGCCAGCAGCTTCCGGGACAGGGACACTGAAGCTTTCTTT. The complete variable domain, with remaining parts taken from reference TRBV9 and TRBJ1-1, reads DSGVTQTPKHLITATGQRVTLRCSPRSGDLSVYWYQQSLDQGLQFLIQYYNGEERAKGNILERFSAQQFPDLHSELNLSSLELGDSALYFCASSFRDRDTEAFFGQGTRLTVV.

This clone came up once. DNA of the CDR3: TGCGCCAGCAGCCAAGGGTCTAGAGGGTTCGGCACAGATACGCAGTATTTT. Its protein product is CASSQGSRGFGTDTQYF. This rearrangement joins TRBV4-3 to TRBJ2-3; weak D call: TRBD2 (5 bases). Trimming shortened V by 1 base and J by 1 base, and 15 bases separated the two germline ends. The CDR3 contains 17 residues. Germline V gene lookup returns CDR1 LGHNA and CDR2 YSLEER.